This T cell receptor (beta chain) was recorded in a study of cytomegalovirus exposure and HLA in healthy donors. Study outcomes and limitations: A later analysis by the authors found several of the most significant clusters apparently linked to common viral pathogens. It is likely that the observed cluster of highly shared sequence variants was a sequencing artifact.

The CDR3 extends over 13 amino acids. V lost 6 bases and J 5 bases, leaving 15 bases between the germline ends. Germline values: CDR1 SGHRS, CDR2 YFSETQ. Primers included in the PCR were 60 Vbeta and 13 Jbeta primers. Libraries were prepared by immunoSEQ multiplex PCR; TCRdb keeps only in-frame clonotypes and omits some of them. The sample records about 130,000 clones, roughly 68% being singletons. This clone was seen a single time. Its antigen is currently unknown. Everyone who donated was a healthy bone marrow donor. The chain joins TRBV5-1 to TRBJ2-7; perhaps TRBD2 as D (5 bases). The TCR originated in a woman between 50 and 59 years old in good health and CMV-seropositive. The sample was PBMCs. The CDR3 nucleotides read TGCGCCAGCACCACCTTCGAGGGCCACGAGCAGTACTTC. This codes for CASTTFEGHEQYF.